These 22 T cell receptor beta chains were sequenced from one sample in a study of T cells after yellow fever vaccination. From the 5' RACE reads, TCRdb called clonotypes with MiXCR, one entry per CDR3 protein. The data hold 550,000 to 750,000 distinct CDR3 sequences, with about 14% observed a single time. The specimen was PBMCs, collected on the day of the yellow fever booster vaccination. These receptors were collected from a man aged 25 to 40 who received the YFV17D yellow fever vaccine.

This clonotype occurred a few times. The V and J genes are TRBV14 and TRBJ2-1; 10 positions agree with TRBD2. The germline CDR1 and CDR2 sequences are SGHDN and FVKESK. The CDR3 is 15 residues long. V was pared by 0 bases and J by 10 bases, with 6 bases of the junction left unmatched. The CDR3 loop is CASSQELAGFREQFF. The CDR3 DNA follows: TGTGCCAGCAGCCAAGAACTAGCGGGATTCAGGGAGCAGTTCTTC.

The V call is TRBV10-3, the J call TRBJ1-1; no definite D call. V was trimmed by 4 bases and J by 0 bases, leaving 6 bases between them. The CDR3 is made up of 13 amino acids. Looked up from germline, CDR1 is ENHRY and CDR2 is SYGVKD. The CDR3 loop is CAISARMNTEAFF. The CDR3, as DNA: TGTGCCATCAGTGCCAGAATGAACACTGAAGCTTTCTTT.

V usage is TRBV28 and J usage is TRBJ2-7; D may be TRBD1 (6 bases). Germline V gives CDR1 MDHEN, CDR2 SYDVKM. Trimming shortened V by 7 bases and J by 6 bases, and 16 bases separated the two germline ends. The CDR3 contains 13 residues. This CDR3 reads CASTPGRRGEQYF. The CDR3 region has the DNA TGTGCCAGCACCCCGGGGCGCAGGGGCGAGCAGTACTTC.

This clonotype showed up just a few times. V usage is TRBV18 and J usage is TRBJ1-1, with 7 bases that match TRBD1. There are 17 residues in the CDR3. Germline-derived CDR1 and CDR2 are KGHSH and LQKENI. Trimming removed 4 bases from V and 3 bases from J; junction bases left unmatched: 14. Written as DNA, the CDR3 is TGTGCCAGCTCACTTGTTGGACAGGTAGCGGTTTACACTGAAGCTTTCTTT. It specifies CASSLVGQVAVYTEAFF.

This chain uses TRBV7-9 with TRBJ1-3, with D uncertain. CDR1 SEHNR and CDR2 FQNEAQ come from the germline V gene (reference sequence). V was pared by 5 bases and J by 2 bases, with 13 bases between. This CDR3 has 15 amino acids. In DNA, the CDR3 is TGTGCCAGCAGCCAAGAAGGGCTTGCTGGAAACACCATATATTTT. Its protein is CASSQEGLAGNTIYF.

This chain joins TRBV4-1 and TRBJ2-3; possibly TRBD1 for D (6 bases). CDR1 and CDR2 (germline): MGHRA, YSYEKL. The CDR3 length is 14 residues. Trimming cost V 4 bases and J 6 bases, with 14 bases left between them. This CDR3 reads CASSPGQNLDTQYF. CDR3 sequence (DNA): TGCGCCAGCAGCCCCGGACAGAACCTCGATACGCAGTATTTT.

The gene calls are TRBV6-1 and TRBJ1-5; 7 positions agree with TRBD1. CDR3 length: 14 residues. V dropped 6 bases and J dropped 2; count of bases not matched to a gene: 4. CDR1 is MNHNS and CDR2 is SASEGT in the germline V gene. Written as DNA, the CDR3 is TGTGCCAGCAGAAACGGACAGGGCAATCAGCCCCAGCATTTT. Encoded protein: CASRNGQGNQPQHF.

This clonotype has just one count. CDR3 DNA: TGTGCCAGCAGCCAAGGAGGGGGCACCACCGGGGAGCTGTTTTTT. Protein: CASSQGGGTTGELFF. The V and J genes are TRBV3-1 and TRBJ2-2, with 7 bases aligning to TRBD1. Germline lookup yields CDR1 LGHDT and CDR2 YNNKEL (reference sequence). The CDR3 runs to 15 residues. J was trimmed by 4 bases and V by 1 base; bases with no gene match: 3.

This chain links TRBV6-2 or TRBV6-3 with TRBJ2-7, with D maybe TRBD2 (6 bases). This CDR3 spans 17 amino acids. V lost 2 bases and J lost 0, with 17 bases in between. Germline-derived CDR1 and CDR2 are MNHEY and SVGEGT. CDR3 amino acids: CASSYPPGGLLSYEQYF. The CDR3 DNA reads TGTGCCAGCAGTTACCCCCCCGGGGGACTCCTCTCCTACGAGCAGTACTTC.

This clonotype was seen only a few times. V usage is TRBV19 and J usage is TRBJ2-7; no definite D call. The V gene's germline CDR1 is LNHDA and CDR2 SQIVND (reference sequence). The CDR3 is 15 residues long. Trimming stripped 3 bases from V and 0 bases from J, with 12 bases between. CDR3: CASSMGEQSSYEQYF. CDR3 DNA sequence: TGTGCCAGTAGTATGGGTGAACAGAGCTCCTACGAGCAGTACTTC.

This clonotype was counted a few times. The V call is TRBV7-8, the J call TRBJ2-1, with TRBD2 identical over 9 bases. CDR1 SGHVS and CDR2 FQNEAQ come from the germline V gene. CDR3 length equals 14 residues. With 1 base clipped from V and 10 bases from J, the junction kept 5 bases outside the gene matches. The CDR3 reads CASSLVTAGGEQFF. CDR3 nucleotide sequence: TGTGCCAGCAGCTTAGTAACGGCGGGAGGGGAGCAGTTCTTC.

This clonotype was seen more than once but under ten times. The gene calls are TRBV3-1 and TRBJ2-3, with TRBD2 matching over 10 bases. Looked up from germline, CDR1 is LGHDT and CDR2 is YNNKEL (reference sequence). Trimming at V came to 5 bases and at J to 3 bases, leaving 8 bases not matched to a gene. The CDR3 has 16 amino acids. The CDR3 loop is CASSYLAGVGTDTQYF. CDR3 bases: TGTGCCAGCAGCTACCTAGCGGGAGTGGGGACAGATACGCAGTATTTT.

The genes are TRBV19 and TRBJ2-2; no reliable D call. V dropped 3 bases and J dropped 6 bases, with 8 bases sitting between them. CDR3 length: 13 residues. Germline CDR1 LNHDA, CDR2 SQIVND (reference sequence). CDR3 loop: CASSIGSAGELFF. CDR3 coding DNA: TGTGCCAGTAGTATCGGATCCGCCGGGGAGCTGTTTTTT.

This clonotype was seen only a few times. In nucleotides, the CDR3 is TGTGCCAGCAACGAAAGGTTAGGGTTACTAGCGGGAGGGTCCTACGAGCAGTACTTC. Amino acid sequence: CASNERLGLLAGGSYEQYF. This chain joins TRBV6-1 and TRBJ2-7; 13 bases fit TRBD2. V shed 7 bases, J shed 1 base, and the junction held 16 bases outside the gene matches. The CDR3 has 19 amino acids. Germline-derived CDR1 and CDR2 are MNHNS and SASEGT.

This clonotype was detected a few times. The chain couples TRBV9 to TRBJ2-3, with TRBD2 identical over 9 bases. Trimming at V came to 4 bases and at J to 5 bases, leaving 11 bases not matched to a gene. The germline CDR1 and CDR2 sequences are SGDLS and YYNGEE. The CDR3 consists of 16 residues. CDR3 DNA: TGTGCCAGCAGCCTTCGGGTAGCGGGAGCCGTAGATACGCAGTATTTT. Its translation is CASSLRVAGAVDTQYF.

DNA of the CDR3: TGCAGTGTCGATGCCCCCTCCTGGACTAGCGGGAGTGTTGATGAGCAGTTCTTC. Amino acid sequence: CSVDAPSWTSGSVDEQFF. J is TRBJ2-1 and V is TRBV20-1, with 13 positions matching TRBD2. CDR3 size: 18 residues. Trimming removed 7 bases from V and 8 bases from J; junction bases left unmatched: 20. The germline CDR1 and CDR2 sequences are DFQATT and SNEGSKA (reference sequence).

There are many counts of this clonotype. The genes are TRBV29-1 and TRBJ2-5; the D is unclear. V shed 4 bases and J shed 7 bases, with 13 bases lying between them. The CDR3 has 12 amino acids. Germline V gene data show CDR1 as SQVTM and CDR2 as ANQGSEA. CDR3 in amino acids: CSVAVQAGTQYF. For the CDR3, the DNA is TGCAGCGTTGCGGTTCAGGCAGGGACCCAGTACTTC.

In its sample, this clonotype was seen a few times. V is TRBV6-5 and J is TRBJ2-5; D perhaps matches TRBD2 (5 bases). V lost 1 base and J lost 4, with 13 bases in between. The CDR3 is 15 residues long. Germline assignment: CDR1 MNHEY and CDR2 SVGAGI. CDR3 in amino acids: CASSYFGKRGETQYF. CDR3 DNA sequence: TGTGCCAGCAGTTACTTCGGGAAGCGAGGAGAGACCCAGTACTTC.

CDR3 DNA: TGTGCCACCAGTGAAAAGACGGGACTAGCGGGAGTCACCGGGGAGCTGTTTTTT. This codes for CATSEKTGLAGVTGELFF. The J gene is TRBJ2-2, the V gene TRBV24-1; 14 bases are shared with TRBD2. The germline V gene has CDR1 KGHDR and CDR2 SFDVKD. J lost 4 bases, V lost 4 bases, and 7 bases had no gene match. The CDR3 spans 18 residues.

The V call is TRBV21-1, the J call TRBJ2-7; the table calls TRBD2, which could not be checked here. TRBV21-1 is recorded as a pseudogene. The length of the CDR3 is 18 residues. CDR3 DNA sequence: TGTGCCAGCAGCAAGCCCGGGGAAACCGGGACTAGCGGGAACGAGCAGTACTTC. Residues: CASSKPGETGTSGNEQYF.

With regard to this clonotype: One end of the junction fails to match germline, which may point to a read error. The rearrangement uses TRBV27 and TRBJ2-1; 10 bases align to TRBD2. The V gene's germline CDR1 is MNHEY and CDR2 SMNVEV (reference sequence). This CDR3 has 16 amino acids. CDR3 bases: TGTTCCAGCAGTCTCTCTAGCGGGAGTACCTACAATGAGCAGTTCTTC. This gives the protein CSSSLSSGSTYNEQFF.

This clonotype was seen many times. The chain joins TRBV5-6 to TRBJ1-5, with 9 bases matching TRBD1. V lost 3 bases, J lost 2 bases, and 3 bases stayed unmatched. CDR1 is SGHDT, CDR2 YYEEEE, per germline. The CDR3 contains 15 residues. CDR3 coding DNA: TGTGCCAGCAGCTCACAGGGGGCTGGCAATCAGCCCCAGCATTTT. It codes for CASSSQGAGNQPQHF.